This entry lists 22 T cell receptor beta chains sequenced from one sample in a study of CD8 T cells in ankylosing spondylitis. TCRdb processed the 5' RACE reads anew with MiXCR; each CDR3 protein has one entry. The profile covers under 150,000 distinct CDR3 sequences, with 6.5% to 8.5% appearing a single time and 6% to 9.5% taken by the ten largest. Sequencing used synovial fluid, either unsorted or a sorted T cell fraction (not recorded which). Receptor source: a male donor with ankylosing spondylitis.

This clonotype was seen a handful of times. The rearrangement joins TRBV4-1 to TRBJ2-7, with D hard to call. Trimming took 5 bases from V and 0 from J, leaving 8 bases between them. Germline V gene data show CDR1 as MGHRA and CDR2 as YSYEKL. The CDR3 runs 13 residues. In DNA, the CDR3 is TGCGCCAGCAGCGAATCGTTCTCCTACGAGCAGTACTTC. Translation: CASSESFSYEQYF.

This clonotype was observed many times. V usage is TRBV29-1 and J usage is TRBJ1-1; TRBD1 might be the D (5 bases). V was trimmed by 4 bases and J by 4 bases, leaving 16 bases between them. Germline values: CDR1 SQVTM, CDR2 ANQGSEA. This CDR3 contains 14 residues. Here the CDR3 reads CSVVPAGLGTEAFF. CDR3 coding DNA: TGCAGCGTTGTGCCCGCAGGGTTGGGCACTGAAGCTTTCTTT.

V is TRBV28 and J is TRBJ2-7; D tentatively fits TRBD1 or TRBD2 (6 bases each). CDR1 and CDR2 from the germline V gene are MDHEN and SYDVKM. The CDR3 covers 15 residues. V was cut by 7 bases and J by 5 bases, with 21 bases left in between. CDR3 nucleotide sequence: TGTGCCAGCAATTCCGCAGAAGGGGGGAAGGACGAGCAGTACTTC. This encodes CASNSAEGGKDEQYF. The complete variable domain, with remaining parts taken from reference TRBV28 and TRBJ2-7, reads DVKVTQSSRYLVKRTGEKVFLECVQDMDHENMFWYRQDPGLGLRLIYFSYDVKMKEKGDIPEGYSVSREKKERFSLILESASTNQTSMYLCASNSAEGGKDEQYFGPGTRLTVT.

CDR3 in DNA: TGTGCCAGCTCACCAGGGTCTAGCGGGGACCTACGGGAGACCCAGTACTTC. It codes for CASSPGSSGDLRETQYF. V gene TRBV18 combines with J gene TRBJ2-5, with 9 bases fitting TRBD2. Germline-derived CDR1 and CDR2 are KGHSH and LQKENI. The V segment lost 2 bases and the J segment 5 bases; nucleotides outside the gene matches: 12. This CDR3 contains 17 residues.

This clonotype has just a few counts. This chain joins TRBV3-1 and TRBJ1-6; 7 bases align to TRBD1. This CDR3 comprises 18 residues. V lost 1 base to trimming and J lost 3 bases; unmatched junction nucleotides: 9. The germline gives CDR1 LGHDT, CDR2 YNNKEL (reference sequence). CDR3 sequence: CASSQAPHRQGYNSPLHF. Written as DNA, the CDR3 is TGTGCCAGCAGCCAAGCCCCTCACCGACAGGGCTATAATTCACCCCTCCACTTT.

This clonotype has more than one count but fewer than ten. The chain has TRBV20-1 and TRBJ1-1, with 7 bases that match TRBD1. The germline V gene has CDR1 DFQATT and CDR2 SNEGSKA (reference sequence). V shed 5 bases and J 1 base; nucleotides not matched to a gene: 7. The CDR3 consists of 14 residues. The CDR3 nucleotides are TGCAGTGCTGAGGGGGCCGCCGGGAACACTGAAGCTTTCTTT. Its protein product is CSAEGAAGNTEAFF.

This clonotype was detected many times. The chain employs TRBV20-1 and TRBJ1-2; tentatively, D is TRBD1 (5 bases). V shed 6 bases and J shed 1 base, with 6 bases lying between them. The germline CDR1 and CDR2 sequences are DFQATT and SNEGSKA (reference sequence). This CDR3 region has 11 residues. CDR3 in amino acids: CSADSNYGYTF. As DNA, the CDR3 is TGCAGTGCCGACAGTAACTATGGCTACACCTTC.

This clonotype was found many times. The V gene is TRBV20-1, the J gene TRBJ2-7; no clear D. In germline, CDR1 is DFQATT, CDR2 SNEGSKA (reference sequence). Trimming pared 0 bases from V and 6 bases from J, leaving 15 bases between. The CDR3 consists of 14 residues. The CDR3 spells CSARDRRILGEQYF. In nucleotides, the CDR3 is TGCAGTGCTAGAGATCGACGGATCCTGGGCGAGCAGTACTTC.

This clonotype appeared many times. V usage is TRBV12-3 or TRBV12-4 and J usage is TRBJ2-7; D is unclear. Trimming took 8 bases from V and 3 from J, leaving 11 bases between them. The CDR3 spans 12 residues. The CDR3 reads CASGYGVYEQYF. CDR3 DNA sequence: TGTGCCAGCGGTTATGGGGTCTACGAGCAGTACTTC.

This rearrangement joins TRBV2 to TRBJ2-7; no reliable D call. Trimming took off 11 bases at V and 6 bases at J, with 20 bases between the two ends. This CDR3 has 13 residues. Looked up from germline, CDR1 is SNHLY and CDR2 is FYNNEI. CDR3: CAGAEGYSVEQYF. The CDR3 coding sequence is TGTGCCGGAGCTGAAGGGTACTCGGTCGAGCAGTACTTC.

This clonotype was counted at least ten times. The CDR3 reads CASSPRTGANEKLFF. The CDR3 DNA sequence: TGTGCCAGCAGCCCCCGGACAGGGGCTAATGAAAAACTGTTTTTT. This chain uses TRBV7-2 with TRBJ1-4, with 9 bases fitting TRBD1. This CDR3 has 15 amino acids. J was trimmed by 3 bases and V by 5 bases; bases with no gene match: 4. Germline CDR1 is SGHTA and CDR2 is FQGNSA.

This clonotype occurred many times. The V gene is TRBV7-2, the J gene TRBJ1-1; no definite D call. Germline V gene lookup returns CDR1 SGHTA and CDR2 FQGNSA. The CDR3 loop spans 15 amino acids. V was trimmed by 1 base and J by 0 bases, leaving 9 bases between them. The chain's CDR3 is CASSLEGTLNTEAFF. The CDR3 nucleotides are TGTGCCAGCAGCTTAGAGGGCACTCTGAACACTGAAGCTTTCTTT.

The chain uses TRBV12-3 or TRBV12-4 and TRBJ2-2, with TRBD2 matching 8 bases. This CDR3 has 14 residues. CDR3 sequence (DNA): TGTGCTTTTCACCACGGGAGGGTTACCGGGGAGCTGTTTTTT. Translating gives CAFHHGRVTGELFF.

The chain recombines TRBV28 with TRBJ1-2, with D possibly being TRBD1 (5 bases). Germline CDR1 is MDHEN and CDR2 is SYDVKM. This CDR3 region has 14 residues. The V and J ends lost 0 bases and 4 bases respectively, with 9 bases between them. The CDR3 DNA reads TGTGCCAGCAGTTTATGGGGGCCTCTCTATGGCTACACCTTC. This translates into CASSLWGPLYGYTF.

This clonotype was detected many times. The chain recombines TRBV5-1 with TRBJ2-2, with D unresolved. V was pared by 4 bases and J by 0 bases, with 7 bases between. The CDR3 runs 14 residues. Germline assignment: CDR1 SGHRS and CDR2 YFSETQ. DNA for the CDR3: TGCGCCAGCAGCCCCAGACCGAACACCGGGGAGCTGTTTTTT. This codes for CASSPRPNTGELFF.

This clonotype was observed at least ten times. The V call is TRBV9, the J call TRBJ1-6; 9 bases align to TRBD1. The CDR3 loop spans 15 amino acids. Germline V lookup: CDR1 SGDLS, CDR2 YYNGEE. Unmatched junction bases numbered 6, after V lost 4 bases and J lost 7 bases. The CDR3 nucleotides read TGTGCCAGCAGCCCGGGACAGGGAGGCAATTCACCCCTCCACTTT. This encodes CASSPGQGGNSPLHF.

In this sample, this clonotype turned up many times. The CDR3 nucleotides read TGTGCCAGCAGCTTAGGACAGCCGGGAAACACCATATATTTT. As protein: CASSLGQPGNTIYF. The J gene is TRBJ1-3, the V gene TRBV7-6; TRBD1 is a possible D gene (5 bases). The V end lost 1 base, the J end lost 4 bases, and 8 bases lay between the germline ends. Germline V gene data show CDR1 as SGHVS and CDR2 as FNYEAQ. The CDR3 loop spans 14 amino acids.

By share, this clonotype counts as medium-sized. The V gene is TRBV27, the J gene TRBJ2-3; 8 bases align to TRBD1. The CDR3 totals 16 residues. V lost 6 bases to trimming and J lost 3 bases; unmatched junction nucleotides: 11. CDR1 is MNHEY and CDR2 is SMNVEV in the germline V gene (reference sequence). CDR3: CASSTVDRGGTDTQYF. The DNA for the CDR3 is TGTGCCAGCAGCACCGTCGACAGGGGCGGGACAGATACGCAGTATTTT.

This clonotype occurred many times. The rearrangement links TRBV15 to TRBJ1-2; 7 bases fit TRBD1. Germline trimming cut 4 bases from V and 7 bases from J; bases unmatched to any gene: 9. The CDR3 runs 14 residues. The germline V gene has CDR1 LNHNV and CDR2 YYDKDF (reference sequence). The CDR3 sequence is CATSIGDRAAGYTF. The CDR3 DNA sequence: TGTGCCACCAGCATCGGCGACAGGGCGGCTGGCTACACCTTC.

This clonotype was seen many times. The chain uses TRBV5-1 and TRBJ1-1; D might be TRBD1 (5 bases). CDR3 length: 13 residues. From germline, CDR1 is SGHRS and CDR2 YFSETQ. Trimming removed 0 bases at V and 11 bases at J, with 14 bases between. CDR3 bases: TGCGCCAGCAGCTTGGAACGGGACCGCAAGGCTTTCTTT. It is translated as CASSLERDRKAFF.

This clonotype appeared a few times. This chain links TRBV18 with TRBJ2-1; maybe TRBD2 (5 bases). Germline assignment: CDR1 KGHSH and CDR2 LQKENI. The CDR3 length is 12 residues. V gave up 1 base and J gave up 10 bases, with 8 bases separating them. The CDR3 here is CASSPQRGEQFF. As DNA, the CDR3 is TGTGCCAGCTCACCACAACGGGGAGAGCAGTTCTTC.

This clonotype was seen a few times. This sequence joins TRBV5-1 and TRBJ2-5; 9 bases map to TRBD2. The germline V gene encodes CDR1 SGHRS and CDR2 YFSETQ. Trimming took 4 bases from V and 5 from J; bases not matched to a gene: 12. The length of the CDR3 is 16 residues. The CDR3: CASSEGPAGGWETQYF. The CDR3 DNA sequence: TGCGCCAGCAGCGAGGGGCCAGCGGGGGGTTGGGAGACCCAGTACTTC.